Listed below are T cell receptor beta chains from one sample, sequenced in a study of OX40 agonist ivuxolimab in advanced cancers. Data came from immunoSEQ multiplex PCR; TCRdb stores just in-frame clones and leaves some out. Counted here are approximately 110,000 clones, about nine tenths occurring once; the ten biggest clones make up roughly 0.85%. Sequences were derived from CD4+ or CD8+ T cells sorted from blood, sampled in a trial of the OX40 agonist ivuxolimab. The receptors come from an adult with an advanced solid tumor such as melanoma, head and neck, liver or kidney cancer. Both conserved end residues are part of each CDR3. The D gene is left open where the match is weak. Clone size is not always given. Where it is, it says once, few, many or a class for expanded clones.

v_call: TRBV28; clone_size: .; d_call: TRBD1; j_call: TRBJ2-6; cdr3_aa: CASSLFQGAGTGANVLTF; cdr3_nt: TGTGCCAGCAGTTTATTTCAGGGGGCTGGCACTGGGGCCAACGTCCTGACTTTC
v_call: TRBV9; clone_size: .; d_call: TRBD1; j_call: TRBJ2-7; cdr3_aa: CASSSRTGEYEQYF; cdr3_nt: TGTGCCAGCAGCTCCCGGACAGGGGAGTACGAGCAGTACTTC
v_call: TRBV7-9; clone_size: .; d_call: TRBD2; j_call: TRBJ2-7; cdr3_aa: CASSLGRVAGGGYEQYF; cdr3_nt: TGTGCCAGCAGCTTAGGGCGAGTAGCGGGAGGAGGGTACGAGCAGTACTTC
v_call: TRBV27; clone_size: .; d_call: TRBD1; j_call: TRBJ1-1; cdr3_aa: CASRRPGGAGNTEAFF; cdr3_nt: TGTGCCAGCAGACGACCAGGGGGCGCGGGAAACACTGAAGCTTTCTTT
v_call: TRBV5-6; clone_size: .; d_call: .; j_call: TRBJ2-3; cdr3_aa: CASSPPISDTQYF; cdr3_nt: TGTGCCAGCAGCCCCCCGATTTCGGATACGCAGTATTTT
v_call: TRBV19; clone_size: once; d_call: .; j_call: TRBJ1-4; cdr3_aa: CASSMWGAEKLFF; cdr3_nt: TGTGCCAGTAGTATGTGGGGGGCTGAAAAACTGTTTTTT
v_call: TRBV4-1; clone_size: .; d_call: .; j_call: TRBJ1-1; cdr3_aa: CASSNSGGSLNTEAFF; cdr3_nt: TGCGCCAGCAGCAACTCGGGGGGGTCCCTGAACACTGAAGCTTTCTTT
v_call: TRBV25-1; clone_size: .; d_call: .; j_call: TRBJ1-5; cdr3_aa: CASSEANQPQHF; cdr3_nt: TGTGCCAGCAGTGAGGCTAATCAGCCCCAGCATTTT
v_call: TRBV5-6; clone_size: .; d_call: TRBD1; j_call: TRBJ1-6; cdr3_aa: CASSLFDRGNSPLHF; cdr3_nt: TGTGCCAGCAGCCTATTCGACAGGGGAAATTCACCCCTCCACTTT
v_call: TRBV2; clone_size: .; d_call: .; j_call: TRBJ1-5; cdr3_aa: CASTKAGSANQPQHF; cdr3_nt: TGTGCCAGCACCAAGGCCGGCAGCGCAAATCAGCCCCAGCATTTT
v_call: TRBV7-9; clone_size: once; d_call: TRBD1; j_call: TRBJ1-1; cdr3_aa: CASSPWDRGAKGNTEAFF; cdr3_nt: TGTGCCAGCAGCCCTTGGGACAGGGGGGCGAAAGGGAACACTGAAGCTTTCTTT
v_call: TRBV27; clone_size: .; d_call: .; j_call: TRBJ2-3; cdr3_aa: CASSSWILTDTQYF; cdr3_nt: TGTGCCAGCAGTTCTTGGATCTTGACAGATACGCAGTATTTT
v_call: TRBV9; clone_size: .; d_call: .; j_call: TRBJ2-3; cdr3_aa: CASSSPRSDTQYF; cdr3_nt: TGTGCCAGCAGCTCCCCACGGTCAGATACGCAGTATTTT
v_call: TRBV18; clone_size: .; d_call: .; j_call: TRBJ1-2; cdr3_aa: CASSPTPTYGYTF; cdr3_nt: TGTGCCAGCTCACCGACACCGACCTATGGCTACACCTTC
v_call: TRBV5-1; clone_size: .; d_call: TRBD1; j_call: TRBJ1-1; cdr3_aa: CASSLTGTEYTEAFF; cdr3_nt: TGCGCCAGCAGCTTGACCGGGACAGAGTACACTGAAGCTTTCTTT
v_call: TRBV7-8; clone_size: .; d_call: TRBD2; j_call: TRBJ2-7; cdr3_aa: CASSLGQAGVGEQYF; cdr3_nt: TGTGCCAGCAGCTTAGGCCAAGCGGGAGTTGGCGAGCAGTACTTC
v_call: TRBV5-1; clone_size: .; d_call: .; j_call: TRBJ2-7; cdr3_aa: CASSFAPDRLSYEQYF; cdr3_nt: TGCGCCAGCAGCTTTGCCCCCGACCGGTTGTCCTACGAGCAGTACTTC
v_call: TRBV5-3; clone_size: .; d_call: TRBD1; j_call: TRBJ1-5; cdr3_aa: CARSLVRDRELRNQPQHF; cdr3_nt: TGTGCCAGAAGCTTGGTCCGGGACAGGGAGTTACGGAATCAGCCCCAGCATTTT
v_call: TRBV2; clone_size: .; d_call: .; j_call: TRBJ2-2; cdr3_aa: CASSVRISTGELFF; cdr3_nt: TGTGCCAGCAGTGTGCGAATATCCACCGGGGAGCTGTTTTTT
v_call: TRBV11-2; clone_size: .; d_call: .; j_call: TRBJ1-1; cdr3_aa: CASSLSTGSDTEAFF; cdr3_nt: TGTGCCAGCAGCCTGAGCACGGGGTCGGACACTGAAGCTTTCTTT
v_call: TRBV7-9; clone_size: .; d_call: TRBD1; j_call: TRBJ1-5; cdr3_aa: CASSLVGNRGLDQPQHF; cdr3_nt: TGTGCCAGCAGCTTAGTCGGCAACAGGGGGCTGGATCAGCCCCAGCATTTT
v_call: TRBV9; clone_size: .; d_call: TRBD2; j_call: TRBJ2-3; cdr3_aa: CASSHRKSGRPYGRDTQYF; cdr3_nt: TGTGCCAGCAGCCATAGGAAAAGCGGGAGGCCCTACGGGAGAGATACGCAGTATTTT
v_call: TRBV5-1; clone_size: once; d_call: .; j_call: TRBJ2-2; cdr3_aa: CASSLEGEATGELFF; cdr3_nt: TGCGCCAGCAGCTTGGAAGGAGAAGCCACCGGGGAGCTGTTTTTT
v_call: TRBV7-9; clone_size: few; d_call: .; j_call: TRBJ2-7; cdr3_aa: CASSLARLAEQYF; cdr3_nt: TGTGCCAGCAGCTTAGCCAGGCTAGCCGAGCAGTACTTC
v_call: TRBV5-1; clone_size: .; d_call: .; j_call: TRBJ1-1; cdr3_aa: CASSLDGLNTEAFF; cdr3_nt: TGCGCCAGCAGCTTGGACGGACTGAACACTGAAGCTTTCTTT
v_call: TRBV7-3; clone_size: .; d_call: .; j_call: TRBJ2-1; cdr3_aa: CASSLSGPAEQFF; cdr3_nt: TGTGCCAGCAGCTTATCAGGGCCGGCCGAGCAGTTCTTC
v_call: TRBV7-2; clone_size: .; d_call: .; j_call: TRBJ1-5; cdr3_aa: CASSLVSQGNQPQHF; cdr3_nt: TGTGCCAGCAGCTTAGTTTCCCAGGGCAATCAGCCCCAGCATTTT
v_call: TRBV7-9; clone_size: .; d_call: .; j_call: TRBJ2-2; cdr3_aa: CASSPRIANTGELFF; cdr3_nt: TGTGCCAGCAGCCCTCGAATCGCGAACACCGGGGAGCTGTTTTTT